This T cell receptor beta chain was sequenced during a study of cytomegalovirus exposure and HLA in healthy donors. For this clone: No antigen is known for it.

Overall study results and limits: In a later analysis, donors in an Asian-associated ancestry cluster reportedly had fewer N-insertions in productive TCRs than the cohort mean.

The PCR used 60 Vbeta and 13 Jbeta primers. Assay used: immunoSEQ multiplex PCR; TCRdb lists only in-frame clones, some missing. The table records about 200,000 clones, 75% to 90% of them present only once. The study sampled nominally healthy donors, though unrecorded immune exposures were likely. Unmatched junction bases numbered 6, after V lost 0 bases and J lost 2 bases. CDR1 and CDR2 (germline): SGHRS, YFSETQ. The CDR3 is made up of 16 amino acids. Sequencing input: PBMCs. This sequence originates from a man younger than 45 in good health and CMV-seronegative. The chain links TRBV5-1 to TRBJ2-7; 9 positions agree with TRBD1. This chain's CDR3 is CASSLAADRGAYEQYF. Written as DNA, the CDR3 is TGCGCCAGCAGCTTGGCAGCGGACAGGGGTGCCTACGAGCAGTACTTC.